These 21 T cell receptor beta chains were sequenced from one sample in a study of T cells after yellow fever vaccination (dated by TCRdb to between 2018 and 2020). Libraries came from 5' RACE. Sequencer: Illumina HiSeq 2500. TCRdb reprocessed the public reads (quality trimming at Q25 with fastp, clone calling with MiXCR) and kept in-frame beta chains. Merged by CDR3 protein, the rows form single entries marked with the most common genes and DNA. This sample holds some 560,000 distinct CDR3 sequences; roughly a fifth were observed only once. 14% of the sample comes from the top ten. Per the publication, the treatment or condition label means: live attenuated yellow fever vaccine strain. The source material was PBMCs, sampled 15 days after the yellow fever booster vaccination. The receptors were gathered from a man aged 25-40 years who received the YFV17D yellow fever vaccine.

J is TRBJ2-3 and V is TRBV24-1; possible D gene TRBD2, 6 bases. V was cut by 3 bases and J by 11 bases, with 17 bases left in between. Looked up from germline, CDR1 is KGHDR and CDR2 is SFDVKD. The CDR3 has 14 amino acids. The CDR3, as DNA: TGTGCCACCAGTGATGCCTTGGCTGCGCGGGGGCAGTATTTT. The encoded protein is CATSDALAARGQYF.

This rearrangement joins TRBV20-1 to TRBJ2-7; no firm D call. Trimming took off 3 bases at V and 1 base at J, with 13 bases between the two ends. This CDR3 region has 14 residues. CDR1 is DFQATT, CDR2 SNEGSKA, per germline (reference sequence). This CDR3 reads CSARAIEASYEQYF. In nucleotides, the CDR3 is TGCAGTGCTAGGGCTATCGAGGCTTCCTACGAGCAGTACTTC.

This clonotype was detected only a few times. The chain is built from TRBV7-2 and TRBJ2-5; perhaps TRBD1 as D (5 bases). Germline-derived CDR1 and CDR2 are SGHTA and FQGNSA. The CDR3 is 13 amino acids. Trimming took off 3 bases at V and 7 bases at J, with 12 bases between the two ends. The CDR3 DNA is TGTGCCAGCAGCTTTGGGGTTAGGGGGACCCAGTACTTC. It is translated as CASSFGVRGTQYF.

This clonotype was seen only a few times. The rearrangement joins TRBV5-6 to TRBJ1-2; no definite D call. Trimming took 0 bases from V and 3 from J, leaving 15 bases between them. Germline V CDR1 and CDR2: SGHDT, YYEEEE. This CDR3 is built from 16 residues. The CDR3 protein is CASSLGESYIHYGYTF. DNA of the CDR3: TGTGCCAGCAGCTTGGGGGAGAGCTATATTCACTATGGCTACACCTTC.

Only a few counts were recorded for this clonotype. The chain couples TRBV29-1 to TRBJ2-7; no clear D. Germline V gene sequence: CDR1 SQVTM, CDR2 ANQGSEA. This CDR3 region has 12 residues. The V and J ends lost 4 bases and 1 base respectively, with 8 bases between them. The CDR3 is CSVVGNSYEQYF. The CDR3 DNA reads as TGCAGCGTTGTTGGGAATTCCTACGAGCAGTACTTC.

Only a few counts were recorded for this clonotype. The V and J genes are TRBV7-6 and TRBJ2-3; D remains unclear. Germline assignment: CDR1 SGHVS and CDR2 FNYEAQ. The CDR3 is 14 amino acids. V was cut by 2 bases and J by 2 bases, with 8 bases left in between. CDR3 coding DNA: TGTGCCAGCAGCTTAATTAGTTACACAGATACGCAGTATTTT. It codes for CASSLISYTDTQYF. Using reference TRBV7-6 and TRBJ2-3 for the parts outside the CDR3, the full variable domain is GAGVSQSPRYKVTKRGQDVALRCDPISGHVSLYWYRQALGQGPEFLTYFNYEAQQDKSGLPNDRFSAERPEGSISTLTIQRTEQRDSAMYRCASSLISYTDTQYFGPGTRLTVL.

The V and J genes are TRBV6-5 and TRBJ2-5; D is undetermined. The germline gives CDR1 MNHEY, CDR2 SVGAGI. The CDR3 has 14 amino acids. Trimming took off 2 bases at V and 1 base at J, with 8 bases between the two ends. The CDR3 region is CASSYPGGQETQYF. In nucleotides, the CDR3 is TGTGCCAGCAGTTACCCCGGCGGCCAAGAGACCCAGTACTTC.

The sample holds a few counts of this clonotype. The J gene is TRBJ2-6, the V gene TRBV18; D remains unclear. This CDR3 region has 14 residues. The ends were cut back, 4 bases at V and 1 base at J, with 5 bases in the middle. CDR1 KGHSH and CDR2 LQKENI come from the germline V gene. The CDR3: CASSQGSGANVLTF. CDR3 DNA sequence: TGTGCCAGCTCACAAGGATCTGGGGCCAACGTCCTGACTTTC.

The chain combines TRBV7-9 with TRBJ1-1, with D maybe TRBD1 (6 bases). Per germline, CDR1 SEHNR and CDR2 FQNEAQ (reference sequence). The CDR3 length is 13 residues. V lost 0 bases to trimming and J lost 8 bases, with 10 bases between them. This CDR3 is CASSLAITGEAFF. The CDR3 coding sequence is TGTGCCAGCAGCTTAGCGATTACAGGGGAAGCTTTCTTT.

The chain joins TRBV12-3 or TRBV12-4 to TRBJ2-1, with TRBD2 matching 10 bases. With V trimmed by 2 bases and J by 9 bases, 7 bases remained unmatched. The length of the CDR3 is 15 residues. In DNA form, the CDR3 reads TGTGCCAGCAGTTTATCTAGCGGGAGCGGCAGTGAGCAGTTCTTC. Translated: CASSLSSGSGSEQFF.

This clonotype showed up many times. The genes are TRBV10-3 and TRBJ2-1; TRBD2 matches 13 bases. The CDR3 has 15 amino acids. Losses at the gene ends were 6 bases for V and 8 bases for J; bases not matched to a gene: 7. The germline V gene has CDR1 ENHRY and CDR2 SYGVKD. The DNA for the CDR3 is TGTGCCATCAGCTCGACTAGCGGGAGGAGGGATGAGCAGTTCTTC. It codes for CAISSTSGRRDEQFF.

This rearrangement joins TRBV5-1 to TRBJ1-2; TRBD1 aligns across 10 bases. Germline V gene data show CDR1 as SGHRS and CDR2 as YFSETQ. Germline trimming cut 0 bases from V and 4 bases from J; bases unmatched to any gene: 12. The CDR3 loop spans 18 amino acids. The CDR3 loop is CASSLAQDRGSGIYGYTF. The CDR3 DNA reads as TGCGCCAGCAGCTTGGCCCAGGACAGGGGGTCTGGAATCTATGGCTACACCTTC.

In its sample, this clonotype was seen a few times. The chain carries TRBV24-1 and TRBJ2-1; D is tentatively TRBD1 or TRBD2 (5 bases each). In germline, CDR1 is KGHDR, CDR2 SFDVKD. This CDR3 comprises 10 residues. V was clipped by 9 bases and J by 8 bases, with 7 bases between them. This CDR3 reads CATLGDEQFF. DNA of the CDR3: TGTGCCACCTTGGGGGATGAGCAGTTCTTC.

The V gene is TRBV18, the J gene TRBJ2-5; 7 nucleotides agree with TRBD2. Germline-derived CDR1 and CDR2 are KGHSH and LQKENI. With 3 bases clipped from V and 0 bases from J, the junction kept 7 bases outside the gene matches. The CDR3 spans 16 residues. The CDR3 region has the DNA TGTGCCAGCTCACCTAAGCTAGCGGCGTACCAAGAGACCCAGTACTTC. This gives the protein CASSPKLAAYQETQYF.

This clonotype has a handful of counts. The chain recombines TRBV6-5 with TRBJ2-3; 7 nucleotides match TRBD2. Unmatched junction bases numbered 2, after V lost 2 bases and J lost 0 bases. The CDR3 length is 15 residues. From germline, CDR1 is MNHEY and CDR2 SVGAGI. This CDR3 reads CASSYTGGSTDTQYF. The CDR3, as DNA: TGTGCCAGCAGTTACACGGGAGGAAGCACAGATACGCAGTATTTT.

This clonotype was observed a handful of times. The genes are TRBV10-1 and TRBJ2-1, with 12 bases fitting TRBD2. Trimming at V came to 3 bases and at J to 1 base, leaving 7 bases not matched to a gene. CDR3 length: 18 residues. The germline V gene has CDR1 WNHNN and CDR2 SYGVQD (reference sequence). In nucleotides, the CDR3 is TGCGCCAGCAGTGATCTAGCGGGAGGGCCTGGGTCCTACAATGAGCAGTTCTTC. Translation gives CASSDLAGGPGSYNEQFF.

The chain combines TRBV6-5 with TRBJ2-3; a possible D gene is TRBD2 (6 bases). CDR3 length: 14 residues. Trimming removed 2 bases at V and 4 bases at J, with 10 bases between. Germline-derived CDR1 and CDR2 are MNHEY and SVGAGI. CDR3 sequence (DNA): TGTGCCAGCAGTTACCCTAGCGACGCAGATACGCAGTATTTT. This encodes CASSYPSDADTQYF.

The sample holds a few counts of this clonotype. This rearrangement joins TRBV20-1 to TRBJ2-7, with D maybe TRBD1 (5 bases). Germline loops: CDR1 DFQATT, CDR2 SNEGSKA (reference sequence). CDR3 length: 11 residues. The V end lost 6 bases, the J end lost 3 bases, and 9 bases lay between the germline ends. The CDR3 bases are TGCAGTGCCCCCCAGGGCTACGAGCAGTACTTC. The encoded protein is CSAPQGYEQYF.

The chain links TRBV20-1 to TRBJ1-3; TRBD1 is a possible D gene (6 bases). Germline V gives CDR1 DFQATT, CDR2 SNEGSKA (reference sequence). The V and J ends lost 1 base and 0 bases respectively, with 7 bases between them. CDR3 length: 14 amino acids. The CDR3 protein is CSARGGASGNTIYF. DNA of the CDR3: TGCAGTGCTAGAGGGGGGGCCTCTGGAAACACCATATATTTT.

This clonotype was picked up a small number of times. The V and J genes are TRBV4-3 and TRBJ1-4; D gene unclear. The CDR3 contains 13 residues. In germline, CDR1 is LGHNA, CDR2 YSLEER. Trimming removed 0 bases at V and 10 bases at J, with 9 bases between. The DNA for the CDR3 is TGCGCCAGCAGCCAAGAGAAGGGTGGAAAACTGTTTTTT. Translating gives CASSQEKGGKLFF.

This clonotype was detected only a few times. V usage is TRBV3-1 and J usage is TRBJ1-2; weak D call: TRBD1 (6 bases). Germline V CDR1 and CDR2: LGHDT, YNNKEL (reference sequence). The V and J ends lost 6 bases and 11 bases respectively, with 19 bases between them. The CDR3 length is 13 residues. The chain's CDR3 is CASSHGQTLGYTF. CDR3 coding DNA: TGTGCCAGCAGTCACGGACAGACCCTTGGGTACACCTTC.